This record looks at one T cell receptor (beta chain) sequence and its context. Its antigen is as yet unknown. The CDR3 spans 14 residues. CDR1 and CDR2 (germline): MDHEN, SYDVKM. V was trimmed by 3 bases and J by 2 bases, leaving 9 bases between them. This specimen comes from a study of cytomegalovirus exposure and HLA in healthy donors. For the study at large: Counted in an early data release were 75 million to 85 million unique TCRs from HLA-typed donors. Study-wide results and limits: After further analysis at a later stage, under 20,000 TCR beta sequences were associated with HLA alleles at 0.05 false discovery rate.

The PCR used 60 Vbeta and 13 Jbeta primers. Generated by immunoSEQ multiplex PCR, the TCRdb table keeps only in-frame clones and is missing some. This repertoire includes under 200,000 clones. The chain links TRBV28 to TRBJ2-3; D gene ambiguous. Specimen: PBMCs. This sequence originates from a young woman in good health and CMV-seropositive. CDR3 DNA: TGTGCCAGCAGTTTGGGCCGCCTCACAGATACGCAGTATTTT. Amino acid sequence: CASSLGRLTDTQYF.